These 32 T cell receptor beta chains share one sample of origin, sequenced in a study of cytomegalovirus exposure and HLA in healthy donors (dated by TCRdb to the late 2010s). Receptor libraries were prepared by the immunoSEQ multiplex PCR assay. For the multiplex PCR, a mixture combining 60 forward primers for TCR Vbeta segments and 13 reverse primers for TCR Jbeta segments was used. The clones in this table, taken by TCRdb from immuneACCESS, are in-frame only. Not every clone is retained; where verified, under half of the shortfall comes from an unresolved V gene, and the cause of the rest is unknown. The sample yields 100,000 to 150,000 clones; about 80% were counted once. Clones ranked in the top ten supply roughly 4% of the sample. Material: PBMCs. These receptors were taken from a man aged 35 to 55 in good health and CMV-seronegative.

The gene calls are TRBV10-3 and TRBJ1-5, with TRBD1 matching 7 bases. The CDR3 is 12 amino acids. From germline, CDR1 is ENHRY and CDR2 SYGVKD. V was clipped by 11 bases and J by 7 bases; unmatched bases: 8. Here the CDR3 reads CAEGTVRQPQHF. In DNA form, the CDR3 reads TGTGCCGAGGGGACAGTACGCCAGCCCCAGCATTTT.

J is TRBJ1-2 and V is TRBV7-2, with 7 bases lining up with TRBD1. Per the germline V gene, CDR1 is SGHTA and CDR2 is FQGNSA. J gave up 8 bases and V 7 bases, and 13 bases lay outside the gene matches. The CDR3 totals 14 residues. The CDR3 DNA reads TGTGCCAGCATCCATCCGGGACAGTTTAACGGCTACACCTTC. It translates to CASIHPGQFNGYTF.

The chain has TRBV6-5 and TRBJ2-7; 10 bases are shared with TRBD1. Germline V gene sequence: CDR1 MNHEY, CDR2 SVGAGI. Trimming took 2 bases from V and 3 from J; bases not matched to a gene: 1. This CDR3 has 14 amino acids. The CDR3 nucleotides read TGTGCCAGCAGTTACGGGGACAGGGGCTACGAGCAGTACTTC. It encodes CASSYGDRGYEQYF.

The chain joins TRBV12-5 to TRBJ2-4; D might be TRBD2 (5 bases). V dropped 0 bases and J dropped 2 bases, with 11 bases sitting between them. This CDR3 contains 16 residues. Germline assignment: CDR1 LGHNT and CDR2 FRNRAP. Written as DNA, the CDR3 is TGTGCTAGTGGTTTGGTTTCATCGGGATCCAAAAACATTCAGTACTTC. Residues: CASGLVSSGSKNIQYF.

CDR3 DNA sequence: TGTGCCAGCAGTGAGGGGGGGGACGAGCAGTACTTC. It specifies CASSEGGDEQYF. The V and J genes are TRBV2 and TRBJ2-7; 7 nucleotides line up with TRBD2. The CDR3 sequence is 12 residues long. The trim removed 3 bases at V and 5 bases at J, leaving 1 base unmatched. Germline loops: CDR1 SNHLY, CDR2 FYNNEI.

The chain joins TRBV11-3 to TRBJ2-1, with TRBD2 matching 7 bases. Germline values: CDR1 SGHNT, CDR2 YENEEA. The length of the CDR3 is 13 residues. The J segment lost 8 bases and the V segment lost 5 bases, leaving 6 bases of the junction unmatched. CDR3 loop: CASSSGAIYEQFF. Here the CDR3 DNA reads TGTGCCAGCAGCAGCGGGGCCATTTATGAGCAGTTCTTC.

The CDR3 here is CASSLRAGPETQYF. In DNA, the CDR3 is TGTGCCAGCAGCCTTCGGGCGGGCCCCGAGACCCAGTACTTC. V is TRBV7-6 and J is TRBJ2-5; D is possibly TRBD2 (5 bases). Germline lookup yields CDR1 SGHVS and CDR2 FNYEAQ. This CDR3 comprises 14 residues. Trimming cost V 5 bases and J 5 bases, with 15 bases left between them.

The chain employs TRBV7-3 and TRBJ2-3; TRBD1 is a possible D gene (6 bases). This CDR3 comprises 14 residues. The germline V and J ends were trimmed by 4 bases and 2 bases, with 10 bases remaining between them. Germline V gene sequence: CDR1 SGHTA, CDR2 FQGTGA. The CDR3 DNA sequence: TGTGCCAGCAGCTCAGGACAGTCCACAGATACGCAGTATTTT. Protein: CASSSGQSTDTQYF.

This chain links TRBV7-6 with TRBJ1-6, with 8 bases fitting TRBD1. Per the germline V gene, CDR1 is SGHVS and CDR2 is FNYEAQ. V trimming: 5 bases; J trimming: 7 bases; junction bases outside the gene matches: 10. There are 16 residues in the CDR3. CDR3 DNA: TGTGCCAGCAGCCTCAATCAGGGGGCGCAAAATTCACCCCTCCACTTT. Protein product: CASSLNQGAQNSPLHF.

The count of this clone is one. The chain employs TRBV19 and TRBJ1-1; D may be TRBD1 (5 bases). Looked up from germline, CDR1 is LNHDA and CDR2 is SQIVND (reference sequence). Trimming pared 7 bases from V and 4 bases from J, leaving 10 bases between. This CDR3 has 12 amino acids. DNA for the CDR3: TGTGCCAGTAACGGGGGGATCACTGAAGCTTTCTTT. It codes for CASNGGITEAFF.

The chain has TRBV5-4 and TRBJ2-5, with D perhaps matching TRBD2 (7 bases). The germline V and J ends were trimmed by 1 base and 5 bases, with 15 bases remaining between them. Germline CDR1 reads SGHNT; CDR2 reads YYREEE (reference sequence). The CDR3 is made up of 15 amino acids. This CDR3 reads CASSLNTGGSETQYF. The CDR3 DNA follows: TGTGCCAGCAGCTTGAATACGGGGGGCTCCGAGACCCAGTACTTC.

This chain connects TRBV27 to TRBJ1-6; unclear D gene. The V end lost 0 bases, the J end lost 4 bases, and 4 bases lay between the germline ends. Germline values: CDR1 MNHEY, CDR2 SMNVEV (reference sequence). The CDR3 sequence is 14 residues long. Here the CDR3 reads CASSLSEYNSPLHF. The CDR3 DNA sequence: TGTGCCAGCAGTTTATCGGAGTATAATTCACCCCTCCACTTT.

The V call is TRBV5-1, the J call TRBJ1-2; the D is unclear. CDR1 SGHRS and CDR2 YFSETQ come from the germline V gene. V was pared by 0 bases and J by 4 bases, with 10 bases between. The CDR3 runs 14 residues. The DNA of the CDR3 is TGCGCCAGCAGCTTGGCCGGGGATATCTATGGCTACACCTTC. It encodes CASSLAGDIYGYTF.

This chain connects TRBV2 to TRBJ1-5, with D perhaps matching TRBD1 (5 bases). The V gene lost 8 bases and the J gene lost 0 bases, with 14 bases spanning the gap. The germline V gene has CDR1 SNHLY and CDR2 FYNNEI. The CDR3 loop spans 15 amino acids. The CDR3 is CASGQEGYSNQPQHF. CDR3 DNA: TGTGCCAGCGGCCAGGAGGGGTATAGCAATCAGCCCCAGCATTTT.

The chain carries TRBV4-1 and TRBJ2-5; possibly TRBD1 for D (6 bases). The CDR3 totals 13 residues. Trimming removed 4 bases at V and 5 bases at J, with 11 bases between. The germline V gene has CDR1 MGHRA and CDR2 YSYEKL. CDR3 nucleotides: TGCGCCAGCAGCCTGGGGGCCATGGAGACCCAGTACTTC. It codes for CASSLGAMETQYF.

The V call is TRBV7-2, the J call TRBJ2-1; the D gene is possibly TRBD1 (5 bases). Trimming left V 3 bases short and J 12 bases short, with 9 bases between. Germline CDR1 and CDR2: SGHTA and FQGNSA. There are 11 residues in the CDR3. The CDR3 DNA reads TGTGCCAGCAGCTTGAGTGACAGGCAGTTCTTC. Protein product: CASSLSDRQFF.

On this clone itself: Distinct nucleotide sequences in the sample also encode this CDR3. The rearrangement uses TRBV7-9 and TRBJ1-4; D call uncertain. Trimming took 3 bases from V and 0 from J, leaving 5 bases between them. The V gene's germline CDR1 is SEHNR and CDR2 FQNEAQ (reference sequence). This CDR3 spans 14 amino acids. The CDR3 region is CASSFRATNEKLFF. In DNA, the CDR3 is TGTGCCAGCAGCTTTAGAGCAACTAATGAAAAACTGTTTTTT.

The V gene is TRBV7-9, the J gene TRBJ2-7, with D tentatively TRBD2 (7 bases). CDR3 size: 15 residues. Trimming cost V 4 bases and J 5 bases, with 18 bases left between them. Germline CDR1 and CDR2: SEHNR and FQNEAQ (reference sequence). The CDR3 nucleotides read TGTGCCAGCAGCTCCGGGGGGCAACCAAGGAACGAGCAGTACTTC. Translating gives CASSSGGQPRNEQYF.

J is TRBJ2-2 and V is TRBV5-8, with a tentative D call TRBD1 (6 bases). From germline, CDR1 is SGHTS and CDR2 YDEGEE. This CDR3 is built from 17 residues. Trimming left V 6 bases short and J 4 bases short, with 22 bases between. CDR3 DNA sequence: TGTGCCAGCACTAATCCTACAGGGTCCGGCAGCACCGGGGAGCTGTTTTTT. Protein sequence: CASTNPTGSGSTGELFF.

V is TRBV11-2 and J is TRBJ1-1; TRBD1 matches at 7 bases. Trimming cost V 6 bases and J 5 bases; bases outside gene matches: 6. Germline CDR1 SGHAT, CDR2 FQNNGV. The length of the CDR3 is 13 residues. The CDR3: CASRYLTGTEAFF. In nucleotides, the CDR3 is TGTGCCAGCAGATATTTGACAGGGACTGAAGCTTTCTTT.

The chain couples TRBV11-2 to TRBJ1-5, with 7 bases lining up with TRBD1. Germline CDR1 reads SGHAT; CDR2 reads FQNNGV. This CDR3 is 19 amino acids long. The J segment lost 3 bases and the V segment lost 0 bases, leaving 14 bases of the junction unmatched. The CDR3 sequence is CASSLDREGKGGHNQPQHF. The CDR3 bases are TGTGCCAGCAGCTTAGATCGAGAGGGTAAAGGGGGCCACAATCAGCCCCAGCATTTT.

The V and J genes are TRBV27 and TRBJ2-2; possibly TRBD1 for D (5 bases). Germline CDR1 and CDR2: MNHEY and SMNVEV (reference sequence). With 4 bases removed from V and 3 bases from J, the gap between germline ends came to 9 bases. The CDR3 runs to 14 residues. The chain's CDR3 is CASSSRQHTGELFF. Written as DNA, the CDR3 is TGTGCCAGCAGTTCGAGACAGCACACCGGGGAGCTGTTTTTT.

V usage is TRBV25-1 and J usage is TRBJ1-1; TRBD1 might be the D (6 bases). The length of the CDR3 is 12 residues. CDR1 MGHDK and CDR2 SYGVNS come from the germline V gene. V lost 4 bases, J lost 11 bases, and 14 bases lay in between. The CDR3, as DNA: TGTGCCAGCAGTGCCCCTGCAGGGGACGCTTTCTTT. Translation: CASSAPAGDAFF.

This sequence joins TRBV7-6 and TRBJ2-5; D not resolved. CDR3 size: 14 residues. Germline assignment: CDR1 SGHVS and CDR2 FNYEAQ. V was cut by 8 bases and J by 2 bases, with 15 bases left in between. For the CDR3, the DNA is TGTGCCAGCTTAAGTCGCACAAATCAAGAGACCCAGTACTTC. This sequence encodes CASLSRTNQETQYF.

The chain combines TRBV29-1 with TRBJ1-2; 10 bases match TRBD1. Looked up from germline, CDR1 is SQVTM and CDR2 is ANQGSEA. V was pared by 3 bases and J by 1 base, with 5 bases of the junction left unmatched. The CDR3 sequence is 15 residues long. The CDR3 nucleotides read TGCAGCGTTGACGGGACAGGGGATTTTAACTATGGCTACACCTTC. Amino acid sequence: CSVDGTGDFNYGYTF.

This chain joins TRBV6-1 and TRBJ2-1, with D tentatively TRBD1 (6 bases). Trimming removed 5 bases from V and 0 bases from J, with 11 bases in between. Germline loops: CDR1 MNHNS, CDR2 SASEGT. The CDR3 runs 15 residues. CDR3 bases: TGTGCCAGCAGTATAGAGGGGGTCTCCTACAATGAGCAGTTCTTC. This encodes CASSIEGVSYNEQFF.

The genes are TRBV5-1 and TRBJ1-1, with D tentatively TRBD1 (5 bases). V lost 0 bases and J lost 6, with 9 bases in between. CDR3 size: 13 residues. The germline V gene has CDR1 SGHRS and CDR2 YFSETQ. The CDR3 here is CASSLAAGPEAFF. The CDR3, as DNA: TGCGCCAGCAGCTTGGCGGCAGGGCCTGAAGCTTTCTTT.

This chain connects TRBV27 to TRBJ2-5; TRBD1 agrees at 10 bases. The J call is doubtful: the DNA matches TRBJ2-7 better. In germline, CDR1 is MNHEY, CDR2 SMNVEV (reference sequence). This CDR3 spans 14 amino acids. The CDR3 region is CASSFRTGGYEQYF. The CDR3, as DNA: TGTGCCAGCAGTTTCAGGACAGGGGGCTACGAGCAGTACTTC.

The rearrangement uses TRBV5-6 and TRBJ1-2; tentatively, D is TRBD1 (5 bases). Trimming shortened V by 4 bases and J by 1 base, and 8 bases separated the two germline ends. Looked up from germline, CDR1 is SGHDT and CDR2 is YYEEEE. CDR3 length: 13 residues. Here the CDR3 reads CASSLTVNYGYTF. The CDR3, as DNA: TGTGCCAGCAGCCTGACAGTTAACTATGGCTACACCTTC.

J is TRBJ1-6 and V is TRBV6-5; the match to TRBD1 covers 7 bases. The CDR3 runs 16 residues. Looked up from germline, CDR1 is MNHEY and CDR2 is SVGAGI. V was clipped by 0 bases and J by 6 bases; unmatched bases: 5. CDR3 amino acids: CASSYSFRDSNSPLHF. CDR3 DNA: TGTGCCAGCAGTTACTCGTTCCGGGACAGTAATTCACCCCTCCACTTT.

The gene calls are TRBV27 and TRBJ2-2, with 13 bases that match TRBD2. Germline lookup yields CDR1 MNHEY and CDR2 SMNVEV (reference sequence). CDR3 length: 16 residues. J was trimmed by 7 bases and V by 6 bases; bases with no gene match: 8. The CDR3 nucleotides are TGTGCCAGCAGCCAGGCTGGACTAGCGGGGGTCGGGGAGCTGTTTTTT. It codes for CASSQAGLAGVGELFF.

The rearrangement links TRBV7-2 to TRBJ2-5; TRBD1 matches 9 bases. Germline assignment: CDR1 SGHTA and CDR2 FQGNSA. The CDR3 is made up of 17 amino acids. V gave up 5 bases and J gave up 5 bases; unmatched junction bases: 15. Here the CDR3 DNA reads TGTGCCAGCAGCCGGACGGGCGGGACAGGGAGGATGGAGACCCAGTACTTC. Encoded protein: CASSRTGGTGRMETQYF.